This TCR beta chain was sequenced during a study of beta chain features in type 1 diabetes (dated by TCRdb to the late 2010s). About the investigation overall: Mean age, gender distribution, total cell number and subset yield were not different between patients and healthy donors. A total of about 100 million sorted cells were examined across all samples, and RNA yield correlated strongly with the number of cells per subset. Whereas all 30 or so donors provided naive and central memory subsets, regulatory and stem cell-like memory subsets were isolated from just 8 patients and roughly 8 healthy donors. In the study, recently diagnosed type 1 diabetes patients and matched healthy donors were compared on the TCRB repertoires of their sorted circulating CD4+ T cell subsets. Results and caveats for the whole study, not just this receptor: Naive, central memory and regulatory TCRB repertoires appeared more similar among patients than among healthy donors. HLA sub-analyses involved small numbers of individuals, so any influence of HLA type on TCRB rearrangement remained unresolved. Sequencing cDNA rather than genomic DNA could over-represent highly expressing activated cells, although activation and CD3 levels did not differ between groups. A moderate but significant shortening of TCRB CDR3 length was observed in type 1 diabetes patients in all four CD4+ subsets. PCR might favor shorter templates, but patient and control samples were amplified and corrected together, so any skew would affect both groups equally. At VDJ recombination sites, patients with type 1 diabetes made fewer insertions and deleted more nucleotides, a pattern implying thymic rearrangement abnormalities.

The High Capacity cDNA Reverse Transcription Kit was used to reverse transcribe all of the isolated RNA, meaning that expressed TCRB transcripts were what got sequenced. Deep immunoSEQ sequencing was applied to naive, central memory and regulatory T cell samples, giving an average of roughly 3.5 million total reads per sample. Sorted cells were lysed in RLT buffer, and RNA was extracted using DNase-treated RNeasy Micro or Mini kits according to cell number. To prevent cross-contamination, every cell subset was processed on its own, while patient and healthy donor samples were processed together. The immunoSEQ multiplex PCR was used to amplify TCRB sequences from cDNA, yielding 87-bp fragments that span the CDR3 region. Amplicons were sequenced on the Illumina HiSeq platform. Turning to the authors' computational methods: PCR bias was computationally corrected using synthetic template baselines, reads within Hamming distance 2 were collapsed, and singletons that could not be merged were discarded. Reads were aligned against IMGT so that V, D and J genes, CDR3 length and insertions or deletions at six rearrangement sites could be assigned. Within each subset, clonotype counts were normalized to sorted cell number, and only after that were true diversity and Gini coefficients computed with the tcR R package. The overlap coefficient, calculated on TCRB nucleotide sequences, was used to measure repertoire sharing. Out-of-frame TCRB sequences from naive cells were analyzed as a proxy for the pre-selection repertoire. TCRdb took over this immuneACCESS table, retaining in-frame rearrangements with V and J assigned. Such tables are incomplete; in checked studies, under half of the missing clones stem from an unresolved V gene, and the remainder is unexplained. The V and J calls and clone size come from that table; D and trimming were worked out from the DNA. In all, the sample holds about 710,000 clones, and around an eighth of those were seen once. 0.04% of the sample is held by the ten biggest clonotypes.

A single peripheral blood draw of about 116 mL on average was collected from each donor into heparinised tubes. Naive, central memory, regulatory and stem cell-like memory CD4+ T cells were sorted on a BD FACSAria II using a panel including CD45RO, CCR7, CD25, CD127, CD95 and CD27. Every sorted population had a purity above 95%. PBMCs were isolated immediately by Lymphoprep density gradient centrifugation and stained directly without culture. So that batch effects would be minimized, each experiment stained and sorted samples in pairs, pairing one healthy donor with one patient. Concerning this clone itself: Its antigen remains unidentified. Base-call qualities are not available, and no considerably larger clone is one nucleotide away.

This clonotype was obtained from a man between 18 and 29 years old with type 1 diabetes. What was sequenced was naive CD4+ T cells from blood. Interpreted using the paper, the cell subset or site label stands for: true naive CD4+ T cells.

At the DNA level, the sequence is TGTGCCAGCAGCTTTGGCGGGGGGCGCCGAAACACCATATATTTT. Its translation is CASSFGGGRRNTIYF. The chain employs TRBV7-2 and TRBJ1-3; the D segment could be TRBD1, given 6 matching bases. From the cysteine through the phenylalanine, the CDR3 covers 15 amino acids. The DNA shown is the 45-base CDR3, in frame from base 1. CDR1 and CDR2 are drawn from the germline V gene: SGHTA, FQGNSA. V loses 3 bases of germline sequence and J loses 5 bases, and the interval between the two ends is 14 bases.